This T cell receptor beta chain is from a study of blood T cells in healthy people across ages. Broader study findings: It was held that the diversity estimates obtained from one million T cells were underestimates.

Then a second PCR, running roughly 7 to 11 cycles, was carried out with a sample-barcoded 5' primer and a J-beta primer mix. One entry per CDR3 protein, called by TCRdb with MiXCR from the 5' RACE reads. The sample lists roughly 800,000 distinct CDR3 sequences, 50% to 65% occurring once. A word on this clonotype: Its cognate antigen is unknown.

Samples each had at least 5.5 micrograms of total RNA extracted. Germline V gene data show CDR1 as KGHDR and CDR2 as SFDVKD. V was shortened by 6 bases and J by 0 bases, with 10 bases between the two germline ends. This CDR3 region has 14 residues. The chain uses TRBV24-1 and TRBJ1-2, with no clear D. This sequence was found in an elderly man in good health. The sequencing sample was made of blood. The CDR3 reads CATSTGGPNYGYTF. As DNA, the CDR3 is TGTGCCACCAGTACCGGCGGACCTAACTATGGCTACACCTTC.